Listed below are T cell receptor beta chains from one sample, sequenced in a study of glioma-infiltrating T cells. In TCRdb, the multiplex PCR reads were re-called with MiXCR into one record per CDR3 protein. Among fewer than 3,500 distinct CDR3 sequences listed, 15% to 20% were seen once. Sequenced sample: glioma tissue, nonneoplastic brain tissue, or PBMCs (not recorded which). These TCRs come from a human donor with low-grade glioma or glioblastoma, undergoing nonglioma brain surgery, or in good health (not recorded which). Both conserved end residues are part of each CDR3. The D gene is left open where the match is weak. A clone size is listed for some rows: how often the clone was seen (once, few, many), or a class if it is expanded.

medium-sized,TRBJ1-1,TRBV6-1,-,CASSAGGGGNTEAFF,TGTGCCAGCAGTGCTGGGGGAGGGGGGAACACTGAAGCTTTCTTT
medium-sized,TRBJ1-1,TRBV6-1,-,CASIGESNTEAFF,TGTGCCAGCATAGGCGAATCTAACACTGAAGCTTTCTTT
few,TRBJ2-3,TRBV5-4,TRBD2,CASSRTSGGGTDTQYF,TGTGCCAGCAGCAGAACTAGCGGGGGGGGCACAGATACGCAGTATTTT
few,TRBJ2-1,TRBV29-1,TRBD2,CSVESGGYNEQFF,TGCAGCGTTGAGAGCGGGGGGTACAATGAGCAGTTCTTC
many,TRBJ2-5,TRBV4-1,TRBD1,CASSQDHTGQQETQYF,TGCGCCAGCAGCCAAGATCATACGGGACAGCAAGAGACCCAGTACTTC
many,TRBJ1-5,TRBV7-2,TRBD1,CASSLRQGVLNQPQHF,TGTGCCAGCAGCTTAAGGCAGGGGGTACTCAATCAGCCCCAGCATTTT
many,TRBJ2-5,TRBV4-1,-,CASSQEGAVKAKETQYF,TGCGCCAGCAGCCAAGAAGGTGCAGTTAAGGCTAAAGAGACCCAGTACTTC
medium-sized,TRBJ2-3,TRBV20-1,-,CSAGPRGSNTDTQYF,TGCAGTGCTGGCCCCCGGGGGTCAAACACAGATACGCAGTATTTT
-,TRBJ2-3,TRBV29-1,-,CSVEPRGQTPPDTQYF,TGCAGCGTTGAACCCCGAGGGCAGACACCTCCAGATACGCAGTATTTT
-,TRBJ2-3,TRBV7-2,TRBD2,CASSLECRGGQDTQYF,TGTGCCAGCAGCTTAGAGTGCCGGGGGGGCCAAGATACGCAGTATTTT
large,TRBJ1-5,TRBV6-1,TRBD1,CASSPGQGASQPQHF,TGTGCCAGCAGCCCGGGACAGGGGGCGAGTCAGCCCCAGCATTTT
-,TRBJ2-1,TRBV11-1,TRBD1,CASSPRGQGNEQFF,TGTGCCAGCAGCCCTAGAGGACAGGGGAATGAGCAGTTCTTC
large,TRBJ1-5,TRBV20-1,-,CSAVHLSNQPQHF,TGCAGTGCAGTACACCTTAGCAATCAGCCCCAGCATTTT
-,TRBJ2-6,TRBV19,-,CASSIWVSGANVLTF,TGTGCCAGTAGTATTTGGGTTTCTGGGGCCAACGTCCTGACTTTC
-,TRBJ1-2,TRBV29-1,TRBD1,CSAGQGNSNYGYTF,TGCAGCGCCGGACAGGGGAACTCTAACTATGGCTACACCTTC
few,TRBJ1-4,TRBV7-9,-,CASSLALDPTNEKLFF,TGTGCCAGCAGCTTAGCGTTAGACCCAACTAATGAAAAACTGTTTTTT
medium-sized,TRBJ1-2,TRBV20-1,TRBD1,CSAIRGPNYGYTF,TGCAGTGCTATTAGGGGGCCCAACTATGGCTACACCTTC
medium-sized,TRBJ2-3,TRBV2,TRBD2,CASKELAGMSTDTQYF,TGTGCCAGCAAAGAACTAGCGGGGATGAGCACAGATACGCAGTATTTT
many,TRBJ1-2,TRBV5-1,-,CASTLAGSAGYTF,TGCGCCAGCACCCTTGCGGGGTCGGCTGGCTACACCTTC
many,TRBJ1-1,TRBV19,-,CASSIGYSTEAFF,TGTGCCAGTAGTATTGGTTATTCGACTGAAGCTTTCTTT
many,TRBJ1-2,TRBV4-2,-,CASSPLTENYGYTF,TGTGCCAGCAGCCCCTTGACGGAAAACTATGGCTACACCTTC
medium-sized,TRBJ2-5,TRBV2,-,CASSGLEGETQYF,TGTGCCAGCAGTGGACTAGAGGGGGAGACCCAGTACTTC
many,TRBJ1-4,TRBV7-2,-,CASSFSVFATNEKLFF,TGTGCCAGCAGCTTCTCAGTGTTTGCAACTAATGAAAAACTGTTTTTT
large,TRBJ2-5,TRBV6-1,TRBD1,CASSPGQGWAKTQYF,TGTGCCAGCAGCCCCGGACAGGGATGGGCGAAGACCCAGTACTTC
few,TRBJ1-1,TRBV12-3/TRBV12-4,-,CASSLVGTVGVAFF,TGTGCCAGCAGTTTAGTTGGAACGGTGGGAGTAGCTTTCTTT
medium-sized,TRBJ2-5,TRBV6-6,-,CASSYSALGQARETQYF,TGTGCCAGCAGTTACTCTGCCCTGGGCCAGGCTCGAGAGACCCAGTACTTC
many,TRBJ2-2,TRBV28,-,CASRHGSLDTGELFF,TGTGCCAGCAGGCACGGAAGCTTGGACACCGGGGAGCTGTTTTTT
many,TRBJ1-1,TRBV12-3/TRBV12-4,-,CASTQKNFGEAFF,TGTGCCAGCACCCAAAAGAACTTCGGTGAAGCTTTCTTT
medium-sized,TRBJ2-1,TRBV27,-,CASSRDRNYNEQFF,TGTGCCAGCAGTCGAGACAGAAACTACAATGAGCAGTTCTTC
many,TRBJ1-5,TRBV19,-,CASIQREGNQPQHF,TGTGCCAGTATCCAGCGGGAGGGCAATCAGCCCCAGCATTTT
many,TRBJ2-3,TRBV2,TRBD2,CASRSGGAGTDTQYF,TGTGCCAGCAGAAGCGGGGGGGCAGGCACAGATACGCAGTATTTT
-,TRBJ2-1,TRBV6-1,-,CVSSENWGNEQFF,TGTGTTAGCAGTGAAAATTGGGGCAATGAGCAGTTCTTC
medium-sized,TRBJ2-2,TRBV6-2/TRBV6-3,TRBD1,CASSYLGQHGELFF,TGTGCCAGCAGTTACTTGGGACAGCACGGGGAGCTGTTTTTT
medium-sized,TRBJ2-2,TRBV20-1,-,CSARSSTGSTGELFF,TGCAGTGCTAGATCCTCAACAGGGAGCACCGGGGAGCTGTTTTTT
many,TRBJ1-2,TRBV4-1,-,CASSQDIGTTYGYTF,TGCGCCAGCAGCCAAGATATCGGGACCACCTATGGCTACACCTTC
many,TRBJ2-1,TRBV5-4,TRBD2,CASSLTGLGTNEQFF,TGTGCCAGCAGCTTGACTGGACTAGGCACCAATGAGCAGTTCTTC
many,TRBJ1-3,TRBV19,-,CASSTARGGNTIYF,TGTGCCAGTAGTACCGCCCGGGGCGGAAACACCATATATTTT
medium-sized,TRBJ1-2,TRBV7-2,TRBD1,CASSPTGAPNYGYTF,TGTGCCAGCAGTCCCACAGGGGCTCCCAACTATGGCTACACCTTC
-,TRBJ2-3,TRBV2,-,CAGSAIALSTDTQYF,TGTGCCGGCAGTGCCATAGCGCTAAGCACAGATACGCAGTATTTT
medium-sized,TRBJ1-6,TRBV27,-,CASSLQAASHNSPLHF,TGTGCCAGCAGTTTACAGGCGGCCTCGCATAATTCACCCCTCCACTTT
-,TRBJ1-1,TRBV27,-,CASSTGDSEAFF,TGTGCCAGCAGCACCGGCGATTCTGAAGCTTTCTTT